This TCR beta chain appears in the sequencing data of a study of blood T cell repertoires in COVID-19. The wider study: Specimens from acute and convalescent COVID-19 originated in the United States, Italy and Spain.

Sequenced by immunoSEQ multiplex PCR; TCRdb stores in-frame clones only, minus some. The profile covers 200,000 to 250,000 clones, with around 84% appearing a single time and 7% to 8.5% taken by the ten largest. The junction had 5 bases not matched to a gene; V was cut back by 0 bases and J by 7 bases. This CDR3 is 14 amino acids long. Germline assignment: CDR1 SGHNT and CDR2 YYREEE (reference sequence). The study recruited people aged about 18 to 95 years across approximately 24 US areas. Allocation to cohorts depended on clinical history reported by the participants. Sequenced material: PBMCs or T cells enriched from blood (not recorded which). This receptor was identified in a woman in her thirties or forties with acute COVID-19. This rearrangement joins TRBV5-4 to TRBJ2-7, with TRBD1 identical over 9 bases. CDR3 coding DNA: TGTGCCAGCAGCTTGGGGGACAGGGCTGTTGAGCAGTACTTC. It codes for CASSLGDRAVEQYF.